These 12 T cell receptor beta chains came from one sample sequenced in a study of blood T cell repertoires in COVID-19. Sequencing was performed with immunoSEQ multiplex PCR; in TCRdb, only in-frame clones are kept and a portion is missing. The repertoire holds about 200,000 clones, 80% to 90% seen once, with less than 4.5% in the top ten. The source material was peripheral blood. These TCRs come from a middle-aged man with acute or convalescent COVID-19.

The J gene is TRBJ1-1, the V gene TRBV2; D might be TRBD1 (5 bases). The CDR3 covers 15 residues. V dropped 5 bases and J dropped 3 bases, with 16 bases sitting between them. Germline V gene lookup returns CDR1 SNHLY and CDR2 FYNNEI. The chain's CDR3 is CASSPDTVEYTEAFF. CDR3 nucleotides: TGTGCCAGCAGTCCGGACACCGTCGAATACACTGAAGCTTTCTTT.

This sequence joins TRBV19 and TRBJ1-2, with 9 bases identical to TRBD1. The CDR3 loop spans 14 amino acids. V was pared by 3 bases and J by 6 bases, with 5 bases of the junction left unmatched. Germline-derived CDR1 and CDR2 are LNHDA and SQIVND (reference sequence). The chain's CDR3 is CASSIGTGRNGYTF. As DNA, the CDR3 is TGTGCCAGTAGTATCGGGACAGGGAGGAATGGCTACACCTTC.

This clone was recorded a few times. The rearrangement links TRBV6-1 to TRBJ2-1; TRBD2 matches at 14 bases. Germline CDR1 and CDR2: MNHNS and SASEGT. This CDR3 is built from 17 residues. V lost 3 bases to trimming and J lost 6 bases; unmatched junction nucleotides: 7. CDR3 sequence: CASSDLGGTSGGNEQFF. CDR3 DNA sequence: TGTGCCAGCAGTGACCTAGGGGGGACTAGCGGGGGCAATGAGCAGTTCTTC.

The V call is TRBV25-1, the J call TRBJ1-1; tentatively, D is TRBD1 (5 bases). From germline, CDR1 is MGHDK and CDR2 SYGVNS. V was clipped by 3 bases and J by 5 bases, with 7 bases between them. The CDR3 loop spans 12 amino acids. The DNA of the CDR3 is TGTGCCAGCAGTGACAGGGTTACTGAAGCTTTCTTT. Residues: CASSDRVTEAFF. The variable domain in full, with the rest retrieved from reference TRBV25-1 and TRBJ1-1, is EADIYQTPRYLVIGTGKKITLECSQTMGHDKMYWYQQDPGMELHLIHYSYGVNSTEKGDLSSESTVSRIRTEHFPLTLESARPSHTSQYLCASSDRVTEAFFGQGTRLTVV.

The chain joins TRBV3-1 (or the pseudogene TRBV3-2) to TRBJ1-6, with D maybe TRBD1 (5 bases). The CDR3 spans 15 residues. Looked up from germline, CDR1 is LGHDT and CDR2 is YNNKEL (reference sequence). Trimming took 0 bases from V and 7 from J, leaving 10 bases between them. The CDR3 is CASSQDGGLNSPLHF. The CDR3, as DNA: TGTGCCAGCAGCCAAGATGGGGGGTTAAATTCACCCCTCCACTTT.

The V call is TRBV5-4, the J call TRBJ2-5, with D maybe TRBD1 (6 bases). V lost 4 bases and J 2 bases, leaving 12 bases between the germline ends. CDR1 is SGHNT, CDR2 YYREEE, per germline (reference sequence). This CDR3 has 14 residues. CDR3 nucleotide sequence: TGTGCCAGCAGCGCCCGGGACATTCAAGAGACCCAGTACTTC. Protein product: CASSARDIQETQYF.

The J gene is TRBJ2-7, the V gene TRBV5-1; TRBD1 is a possible D gene (5 bases). Germline assignment: CDR1 SGHRS and CDR2 YFSETQ. The CDR3 has 14 residues. Trimming removed 0 bases from V and 4 bases from J, with 11 bases in between. CDR3 in DNA: TGCGCCAGCAGCTTGGTTGCCAGGGAATACGAGCAGTACTTC. Its protein product is CASSLVAREYEQYF.

The J gene is TRBJ1-1, the V gene TRBV7-9, with unresolved D. The V end was cut by 1 base, the J end by 7 bases, with 10 bases between. CDR1 is SEHNR and CDR2 is FQNEAQ in the germline V gene (reference sequence). CDR3 length equals 13 residues. CDR3 sequence: CASSLDVSGEAFF. CDR3 nucleotides: TGTGCCAGCAGCTTAGACGTTAGCGGTGAAGCTTTCTTT.

V usage is TRBV10-3 and J usage is TRBJ2-7, with D perhaps TRBD2 (6 bases). The CDR3 contains 13 residues. V lost 4 bases, J lost 3 bases, and 10 bases lay in between. Germline assignment: CDR1 ENHRY and CDR2 SYGVKD. Here the CDR3 reads CAISVGGDYEQYF. The CDR3 DNA reads as TGTGCCATCAGTGTAGGAGGGGACTACGAGCAGTACTTC.

The genes are TRBV6-4 and TRBJ2-2, with D possibly matching TRBD2 (5 bases). Per germline, CDR1 MRHNA and CDR2 SNTAGT. This CDR3 has 14 residues. V lost 5 bases and J 2 bases, leaving 9 bases between the germline ends. CDR3 sequence: CASSRDLNTGELFF. CDR3 DNA sequence: TGTGCCAGCAGTCGGGATCTAAACACCGGGGAGCTGTTTTTT.

V and J are TRBV11-2 and TRBJ2-3; TRBD2 matches 11 bases. V gave up 4 bases and J gave up 1 base; unmatched junction bases: 10. Per germline, CDR1 SGHAT and CDR2 FQNNGV. The CDR3 is 18 amino acids. CDR3 DNA: TGTGCCAGCAGCTATAGCGGGGGGGCATTGAGAGGCACAGATACGCAGTATTTT. Translating it yields CASSYSGGALRGTDTQYF.

This clone was counted a few times. The chain employs TRBV20-1 and TRBJ1-2; the D gene is possibly TRBD1 (5 bases). Germline lookup yields CDR1 DFQATT and CDR2 SNEGSKA (reference sequence). The CDR3 is made up of 11 amino acids. V was cut by 6 bases and J by 6 bases, with 11 bases left in between. The CDR3 region has the DNA TGCAGTGCCTCCGGCAGGGATGGCTACACCTTC. Its protein is CSASGRDGYTF.